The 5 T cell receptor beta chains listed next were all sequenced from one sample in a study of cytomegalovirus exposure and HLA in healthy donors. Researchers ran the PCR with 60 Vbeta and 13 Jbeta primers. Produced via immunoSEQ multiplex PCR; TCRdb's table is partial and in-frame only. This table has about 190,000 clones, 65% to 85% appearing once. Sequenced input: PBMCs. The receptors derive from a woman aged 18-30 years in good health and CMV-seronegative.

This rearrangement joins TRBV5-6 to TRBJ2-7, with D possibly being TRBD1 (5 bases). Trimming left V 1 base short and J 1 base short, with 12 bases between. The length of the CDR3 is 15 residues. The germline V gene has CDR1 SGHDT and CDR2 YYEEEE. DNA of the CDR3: TGTGCCAGCAGCTTGAAAACGAGACAGTCCTACGAGCAGTACTTC. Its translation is CASSLKTRQSYEQYF.

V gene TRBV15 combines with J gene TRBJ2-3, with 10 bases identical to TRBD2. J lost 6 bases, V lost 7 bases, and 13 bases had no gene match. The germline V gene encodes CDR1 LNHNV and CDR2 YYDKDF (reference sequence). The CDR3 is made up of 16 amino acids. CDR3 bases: TGTGCCACCACCCGGGGTAGCGGGGGGTCCGGGGATACGCAGTATTTT. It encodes CATTRGSGGSGDTQYF. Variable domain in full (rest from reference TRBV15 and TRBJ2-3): DAMVIQNPRYQVTQFGKPVTLSCSQTLNHNVMYWYQQKSSQAPKLLFHYYDKDFNNEADTPDNFQSRRPNTSFCFLDIRSPGLGDTAMYLCATTRGSGGSGDTQYFGPGTRLTVL.

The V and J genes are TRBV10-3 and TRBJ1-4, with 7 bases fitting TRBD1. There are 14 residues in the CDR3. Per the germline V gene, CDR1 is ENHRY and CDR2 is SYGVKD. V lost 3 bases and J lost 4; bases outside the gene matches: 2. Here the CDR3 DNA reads TGTGCCATCAGTGACGACAGGGATAATGAAAAACTGTTTTTT. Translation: CAISDDRDNEKLFF.

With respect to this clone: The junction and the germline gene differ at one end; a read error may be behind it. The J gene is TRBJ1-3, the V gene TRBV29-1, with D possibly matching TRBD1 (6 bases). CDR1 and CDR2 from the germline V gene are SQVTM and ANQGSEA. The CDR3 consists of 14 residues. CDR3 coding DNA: TGCAGCGTTGAACCACAGGGATCTGGAGACACCATATATTTT. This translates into CSVEPQGSGDTIYF.

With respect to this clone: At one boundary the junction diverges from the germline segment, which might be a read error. The CDR3 reads CVSSDSYTGTGDPYEQYF. In DNA form, the CDR3 reads TGTGTCAGCAGTGACTCTTACACCGGGACAGGGGACCCCTACGAGCAGTACTTC. V and J are TRBV25-1 and TRBJ2-7; TRBD1 aligns across 10 bases. Germline V CDR1 and CDR2: MGHDK, SYGVNS. The CDR3 has 18 amino acids.